This TCR beta chain was retrieved from a study of T-cell memory formation after mild COVID-19. Whole-study results and caveats: CD4+ clones that contracted lay mainly in CM and EM; CD8+ ones lay in EMRA. Memory from before infection featured some responding clones, which suggests cross-reactive memory joined.

CDR1 and CDR2 from the germline V gene are KGHSH and LQKENI. Trimming removed 2 bases from V and 7 bases from J, with 33 bases in between. The CDR3 is 22 amino acids. This clonotype was seen a few times. Its cognate antigen is unknown. The 5'RACE method, run with constant-segment primers, produced TCR alpha and TCR beta cDNA libraries (carrying sample barcodes and UMIs). TCRdb reprocessed the 5' RACE reads with MiXCR, giving one entry per CDR3 protein. The table lists roughly 600,000 distinct CDR3 sequences, approximately 19% of them singletons. Specimen: PBMCs or a T cell subset sorted from them (not recorded which). The V and J genes are TRBV18 and TRBJ1-6, with a tentative D call TRBD1 (6 bases). The sequence came from an adult woman who had mild COVID-19 (a few samples of this study predate the infection). Cell type and time point are not known. The CDR3 coding sequence is TGTGCCAGCTCACCATTGGGGAGTTACAGGGAAAGGGAACGAATCGCAAATTCACCCCTCCACTTT. Translation gives CASSPLGSYRERERIANSPLHF.